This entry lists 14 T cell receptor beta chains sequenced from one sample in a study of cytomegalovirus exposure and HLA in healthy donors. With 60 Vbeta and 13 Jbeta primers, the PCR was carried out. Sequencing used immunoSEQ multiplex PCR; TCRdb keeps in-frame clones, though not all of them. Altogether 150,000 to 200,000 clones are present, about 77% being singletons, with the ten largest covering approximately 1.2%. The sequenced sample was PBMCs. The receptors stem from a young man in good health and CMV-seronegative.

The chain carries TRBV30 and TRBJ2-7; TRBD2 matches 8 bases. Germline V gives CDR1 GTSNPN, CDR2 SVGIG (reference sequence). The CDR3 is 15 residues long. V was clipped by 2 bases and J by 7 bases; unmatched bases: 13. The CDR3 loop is CAWSTQKSGSREQYF. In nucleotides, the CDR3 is TGTGCCTGGAGTACCCAGAAAAGCGGGAGCAGAGAGCAGTACTTC.

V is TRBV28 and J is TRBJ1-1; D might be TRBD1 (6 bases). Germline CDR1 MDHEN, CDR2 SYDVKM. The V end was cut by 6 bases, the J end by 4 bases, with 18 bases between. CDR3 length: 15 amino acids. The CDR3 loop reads CASRLPRGRATEAFF. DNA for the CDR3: TGTGCCAGCAGACTTCCCAGGGGACGGGCCACTGAAGCTTTCTTT.

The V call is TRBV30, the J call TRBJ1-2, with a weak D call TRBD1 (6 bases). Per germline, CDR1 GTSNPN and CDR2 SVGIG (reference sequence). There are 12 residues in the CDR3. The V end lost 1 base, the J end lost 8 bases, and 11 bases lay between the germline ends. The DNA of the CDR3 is TGTGCCTGGAGTGAGGGGGGGCGCGGCTACACCTTC. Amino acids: CAWSEGGRGYTF.

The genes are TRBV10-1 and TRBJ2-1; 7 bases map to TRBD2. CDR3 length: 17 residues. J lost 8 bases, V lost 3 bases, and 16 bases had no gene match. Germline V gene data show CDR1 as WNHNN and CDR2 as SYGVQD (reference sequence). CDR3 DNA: TGCGCCAGCAGTGACAGGATCGGCGCGGGAGATAGCCATGAGCAGTTCTTC. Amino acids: CASSDRIGAGDSHEQFF.

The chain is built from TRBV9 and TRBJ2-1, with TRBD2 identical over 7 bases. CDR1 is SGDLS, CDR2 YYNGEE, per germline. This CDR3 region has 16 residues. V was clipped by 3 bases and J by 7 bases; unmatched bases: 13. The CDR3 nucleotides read TGTGCCAGCAGCGAGCCCGGGAGCGGGATGGGTAATGAGCAGTTCTTC. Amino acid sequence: CASSEPGSGMGNEQFF.

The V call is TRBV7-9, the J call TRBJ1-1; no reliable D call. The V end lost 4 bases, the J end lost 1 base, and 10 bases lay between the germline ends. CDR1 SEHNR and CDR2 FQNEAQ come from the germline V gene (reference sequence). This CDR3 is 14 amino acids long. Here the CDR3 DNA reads TGTGCCAGCAGCTCTAATCAGGCGAACACTGAAGCTTTCTTT. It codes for CASSSNQANTEAFF.

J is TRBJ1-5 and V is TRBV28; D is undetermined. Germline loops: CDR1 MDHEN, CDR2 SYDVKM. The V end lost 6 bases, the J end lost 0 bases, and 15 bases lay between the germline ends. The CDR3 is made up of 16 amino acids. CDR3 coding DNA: TGTGCCAGCAGAGGTGACAAAATATATAGCAATCAGCCCCAGCATTTT. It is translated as CASRGDKIYSNQPQHF.

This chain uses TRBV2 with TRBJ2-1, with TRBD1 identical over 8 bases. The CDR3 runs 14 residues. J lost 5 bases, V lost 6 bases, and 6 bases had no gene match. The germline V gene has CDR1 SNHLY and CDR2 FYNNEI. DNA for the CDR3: TGTGCCAGCAGCAAGGACAGGGTCAACAATGAGCAGTTCTTC. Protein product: CASSKDRVNNEQFF.

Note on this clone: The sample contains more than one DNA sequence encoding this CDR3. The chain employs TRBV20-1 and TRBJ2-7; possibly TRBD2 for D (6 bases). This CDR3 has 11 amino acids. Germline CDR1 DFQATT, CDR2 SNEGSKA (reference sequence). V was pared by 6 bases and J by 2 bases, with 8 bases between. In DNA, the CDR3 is TGCAGTGCAAGGACTACCTACGAGCAGTACTTC. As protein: CSARTTYEQYF.

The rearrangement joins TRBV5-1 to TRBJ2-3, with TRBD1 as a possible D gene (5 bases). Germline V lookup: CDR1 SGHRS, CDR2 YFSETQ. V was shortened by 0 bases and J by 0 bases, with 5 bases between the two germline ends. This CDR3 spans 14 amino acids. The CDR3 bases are TGCGCCAGCAGCTTGGACAGGAGCACAGATACGCAGTATTTT. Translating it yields CASSLDRSTDTQYF.

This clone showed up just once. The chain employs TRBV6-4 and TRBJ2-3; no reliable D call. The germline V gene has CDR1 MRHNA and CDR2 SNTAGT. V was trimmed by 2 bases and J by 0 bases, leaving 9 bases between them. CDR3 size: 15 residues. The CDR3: CASSDETTSTDTQYF. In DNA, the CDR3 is TGTGCCAGCAGTGACGAGACAACCAGCACAGATACGCAGTATTTT.

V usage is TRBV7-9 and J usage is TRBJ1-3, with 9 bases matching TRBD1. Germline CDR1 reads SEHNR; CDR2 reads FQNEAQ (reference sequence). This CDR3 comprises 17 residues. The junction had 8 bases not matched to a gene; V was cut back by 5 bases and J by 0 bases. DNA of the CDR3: TGTGCCAGCAGCCCAATACAGGGGGCAACCTCTGGAAACACCATATATTTT. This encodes CASSPIQGATSGNTIYF.

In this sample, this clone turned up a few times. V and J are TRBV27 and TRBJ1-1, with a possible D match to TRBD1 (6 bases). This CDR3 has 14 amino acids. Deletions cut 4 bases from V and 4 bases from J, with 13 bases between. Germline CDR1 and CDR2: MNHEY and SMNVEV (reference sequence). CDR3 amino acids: CASSWDRGITEAFF. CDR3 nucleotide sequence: TGTGCCAGCAGTTGGGATAGGGGGATCACTGAAGCTTTCTTT.

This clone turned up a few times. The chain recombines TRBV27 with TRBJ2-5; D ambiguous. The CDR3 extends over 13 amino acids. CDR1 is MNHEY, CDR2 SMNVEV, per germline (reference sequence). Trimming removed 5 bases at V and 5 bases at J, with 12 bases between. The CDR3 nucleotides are TGTGCCAGCAGTCCTAGACCGAGCGAGACCCAGTACTTC. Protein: CASSPRPSETQYF.